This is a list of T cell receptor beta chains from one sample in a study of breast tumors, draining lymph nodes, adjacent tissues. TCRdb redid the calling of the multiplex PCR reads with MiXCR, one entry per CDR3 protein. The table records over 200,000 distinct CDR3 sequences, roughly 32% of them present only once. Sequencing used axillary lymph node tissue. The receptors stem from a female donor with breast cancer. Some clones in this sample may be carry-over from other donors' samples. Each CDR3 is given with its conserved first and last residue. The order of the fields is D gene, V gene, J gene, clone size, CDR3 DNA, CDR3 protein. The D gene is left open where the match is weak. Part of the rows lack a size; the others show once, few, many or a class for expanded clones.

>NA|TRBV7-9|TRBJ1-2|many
TGTGCCAGCAGCTTAGCGCAAGGGGGTGGCTACACCTTC
CASSLAQGGGYTF
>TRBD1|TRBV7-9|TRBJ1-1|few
TGTGCCAGCAGCTCTGCATTTGGGGGACAGGGGGAAGGAAACACTGAAGCTTTCTTT
CASSSAFGGQGEGNTEAFF
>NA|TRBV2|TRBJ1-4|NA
TGTGCCAGCAGGGGGACGTCTAATGAAAAACTGTTTTTT
CASRGTSNEKLFF
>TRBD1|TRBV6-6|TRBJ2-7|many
TGTGCCAGCAGTCACTCTGACAGGGGCTACGAGCAGTACTTC
CASSHSDRGYEQYF
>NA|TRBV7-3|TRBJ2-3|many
TGTGCCAGCAGCTCAACAGGGTTCAGCACAGATACGCAGTATTTT
CASSSTGFSTDTQYF
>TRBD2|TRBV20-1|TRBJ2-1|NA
TGCAGTGCTAGAGGGGCTAGCGGGAGGTCCTACAATGAGCAGTTCTTC
CSARGASGRSYNEQFF
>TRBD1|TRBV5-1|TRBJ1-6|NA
TGCGCCAGCAGGTTAGGGGACAGGGGCTCCTATAATTCACCCCTCCACTTT
CASRLGDRGSYNSPLHF
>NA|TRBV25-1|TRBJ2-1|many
TGTGCCAGCAGTGAAGGAGGGCCTCGCAATGAGCAGTTCTTC
CASSEGGPRNEQFF
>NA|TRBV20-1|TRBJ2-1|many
TGCAGTGCCCTCAACTACAATGAGCAGTTCTTC
CSALNYNEQFF
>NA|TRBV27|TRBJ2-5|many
TGTGCCAGCAGTTTATTGGGCGGGACAGAGACCCAGTACTTC
CASSLLGGTETQYF
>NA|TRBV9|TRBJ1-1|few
TGTGCCAGCTCACCACCGGCAAGGGTCCCCGGTGCTTTCTTT
CASSPPARVPGAFF
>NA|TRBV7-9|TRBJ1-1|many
TGTGCCAGCAGCACCTTCCGGGGGATGAACACTGAAGCTTTCTTT
CASSTFRGMNTEAFF
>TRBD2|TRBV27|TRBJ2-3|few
TGTGCCAGCAGTTTCATAGCGGGAGAAGATACGCAGTATTTT
CASSFIAGEDTQYF
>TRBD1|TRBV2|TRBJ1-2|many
TGTGCCAACACGGGGAGGGACAGCTATGGCTACACCTTC
CANTGRDSYGYTF
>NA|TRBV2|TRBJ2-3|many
TGTGCCAGCAGTGTCCGGGACTCAGATACGCAGTATTTT
CASSVRDSDTQYF
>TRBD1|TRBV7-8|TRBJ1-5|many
TGTGCCAGCAGCGCGGGACAGACTTATAGCAATCAGCCCCAGCATTTT
CASSAGQTYSNQPQHF
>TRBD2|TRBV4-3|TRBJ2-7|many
TGCGCCAGCAGCCAGGGACTAGATTTCTCCTACGAGCAGTACTTC
CASSQGLDFSYEQYF
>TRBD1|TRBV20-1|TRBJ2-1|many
TGCAGTGCTAGTCCCATGACCAGGGGGATATGGAATGAGCAGTTCTTC
CSASPMTRGIWNEQFF
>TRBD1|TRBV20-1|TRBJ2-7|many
TGCAGTGCCTTCCGGGACAGAGTACGCGAGCAGTACTTC
CSAFRDRVREQYF
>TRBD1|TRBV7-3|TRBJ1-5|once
TGTGCCAGCAGCCGGACAGGGAGTAATCAGCCCCAGCATTTT
CASSRTGSNQPQHF
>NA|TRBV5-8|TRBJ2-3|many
TGTGCCAGCAGCCCCGACAGGCTAAGCACAGATACGCAGTATTTT
CASSPDRLSTDTQYF
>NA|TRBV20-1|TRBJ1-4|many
TGCAGTGCTAGAGACCTGATCTCGGGAGGAGCGGAAAAACTGTTTTTT
CSARDLISGGAEKLFF
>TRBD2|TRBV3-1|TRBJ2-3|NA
TGTGCCAGCTCCCCGGGAGGCCCGAGAGGAGATACGCAGTATTTT
CASSPGGPRGDTQYF
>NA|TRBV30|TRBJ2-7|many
TGTGCCTGGAGTACAGCCTACGAGCAGTACTTC
CAWSTAYEQYF
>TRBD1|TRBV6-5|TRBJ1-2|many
TGTGCCAGCAGAACAGGGGCTCAAGGCTACACCTTC
CASRTGAQGYTF
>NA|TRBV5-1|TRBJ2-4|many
TGCGCCAGCAGCTTGGAGGCAGGTCAGGGGCTTCAGTACTTC
CASSLEAGQGLQYF
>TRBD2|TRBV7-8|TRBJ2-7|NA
TGTGCCAGCAGTTCTAGCGGGAGAACCCACGAGCAGTACTTC
CASSSSGRTHEQYF
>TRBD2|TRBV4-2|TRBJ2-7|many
TGTGCCAGCAGCCAAGTGCTAGCGGGGCCCGAGCAGTACTTC
CASSQVLAGPEQYF
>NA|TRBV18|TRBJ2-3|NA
TGTGCCAGCTCAACGACTAGTGCCGATACGCAGTATTTT
CASSTTSADTQYF
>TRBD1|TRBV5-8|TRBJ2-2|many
TGTGCCAGCAGCTTGACGGTCGGACAGGGATCCGGGGAGCTGTTTTTT
CASSLTVGQGSGELFF
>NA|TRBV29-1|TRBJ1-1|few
TGCAGCGTTGAGAGAGGGGGACAGAACACTGAAGCTTTCTTT
CSVERGGQNTEAFF
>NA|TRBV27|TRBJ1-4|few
TGTGCCAGCAGTTTCAGGGGATCAACTAATGAAAAACTGTTTTTT
CASSFRGSTNEKLFF
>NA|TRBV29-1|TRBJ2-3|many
TGCAGCGTTGAAAACAGGCGAACAGATACGCAGTATTTT
CSVENRRTDTQYF
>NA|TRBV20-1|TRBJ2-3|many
TGCAGTGCTAGAGATAGGCTAGCGACTGCAGATACGCAGTATTTT
CSARDRLATADTQYF
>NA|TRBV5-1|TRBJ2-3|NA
TGCGCCAGCAGCTTGGATCCGGGTGGGATTGCCGATACGCAGTATTTT
CASSLDPGGIADTQYF
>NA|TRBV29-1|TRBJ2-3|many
TGCAGCGTTTTTTACCCCCGGGACGGTGCTAGCACAGATACGCAGTATTTT
CSVFYPRDGASTDTQYF
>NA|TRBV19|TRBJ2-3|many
TGTGCCAGTAGTATAGATCCTAGCACAGATACGCAGTATTTT
CASSIDPSTDTQYF
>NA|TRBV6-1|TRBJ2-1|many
TGTGCCAGCAGTGAAGCGGGTAGGGGCCTAAACTACAATGAGCAGTTCTTC
CASSEAGRGLNYNEQFF
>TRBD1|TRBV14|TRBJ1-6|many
TGTGCCAGCAGCCTAGGACAGGGGGCACCCCTCCACTTT
CASSLGQGAPLHF
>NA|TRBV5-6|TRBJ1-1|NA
TGTGCCAGCACCCCGGGGGACAACACTGAAGCTTTCTTT
CASTPGDNTEAFF
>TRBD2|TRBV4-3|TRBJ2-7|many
TGCGCCAGCAGCCAAGGGAGGGGTAGCGGGAGAGGGGGCGAGCAGTACTTC
CASSQGRGSGRGGEQYF
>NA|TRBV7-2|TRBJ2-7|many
TGTGCCAGCAGCTTAGGTTTTATCGGGGTCCGGGCCGGGGAGCAGTACTTC
CASSLGFIGVRAGEQYF
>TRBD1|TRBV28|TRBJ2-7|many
TGTGCCAGCAGTTCACAGGGGATTCGGCAGTACTTC
CASSSQGIRQYF
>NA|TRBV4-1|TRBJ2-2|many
TGCGCCAGCAGCCGGACCTGGGACATAATGAACACCGGGGAGCTGTTTTTT
CASSRTWDIMNTGELFF
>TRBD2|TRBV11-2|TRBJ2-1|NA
TGTGCCAGCAGTGATTATGGGACTACCGGGAGGGCCAATGAGCAGTTCTTC
CASSDYGTTGRANEQFF
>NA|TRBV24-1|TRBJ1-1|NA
TGTGCCACCAGTGGAAACAGGACGAACACTGAAGCTTTCTTT
CATSGNRTNTEAFF
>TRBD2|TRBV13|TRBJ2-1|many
TGTGCCAGCAGACTCGGGGGACTAGCGGGACAGGTGCCCTACAATGAGCAGTTCTTC
CASRLGGLAGQVPYNEQFF
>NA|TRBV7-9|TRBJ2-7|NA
TGTGCCAGCAGCTTAGCGGGCGGGAACCACGAGCAGTACTTC
CASSLAGGNHEQYF
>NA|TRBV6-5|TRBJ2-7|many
TGTGCCAGCAGTCACCTGCCGCCCCGGAGGAACGAGCAGTACTTC
CASSHLPPRRNEQYF
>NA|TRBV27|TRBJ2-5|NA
TGTGCCAACCCCGGGGAGGAGACCCAGTACTTC
CANPGEETQYF
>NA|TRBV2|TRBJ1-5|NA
TGCGCCACCAAGGGGGACAACAATCAGCCCCAGCATTTT
CATKGDNNQPQHF